These 27 T cell receptor beta chains were all obtained from the same sample, sequenced in a study of OX40 agonist ivuxolimab in advanced cancers. Assay: immunoSEQ multiplex PCR; the TCRdb copy retains only in-frame clones and omits some. The sample includes about 96,000 clones, 84% seen only once; the top ten take roughly 5.2%. Sequencing was performed on CD4+ or CD8+ T cells sorted from blood, taken in a trial of the OX40 agonist ivuxolimab. All receptors derive from an adult with an advanced solid tumor such as melanoma, head and neck, liver or kidney cancer.

The V gene is TRBV7-6, the J gene TRBJ1-1; TRBD1 is a possible D gene (6 bases). Trimming removed 2 bases from V and 6 bases from J, with 13 bases in between. The CDR3 spans 14 residues. From germline, CDR1 is SGHVS and CDR2 FNYEAQ. The CDR3 nucleotides read TGTGCCAGCAGCTTAAAGGCTTACAGGGCTGAAGCTTTCTTT. As protein: CASSLKAYRAEAFF. The whole variable domain, filled in from reference TRBV7-6 and TRBJ1-1, reads GAGVSQSPRYKVTKRGQDVALRCDPISGHVSLYWYRQALGQGPEFLTYFNYEAQQDKSGLPNDRFSAERPEGSISTLTIQRTEQRDSAMYRCASSLKAYRAEAFFGQGTRLTVV.

V usage is TRBV7-3 and J usage is TRBJ2-1; either TRBD1 or TRBD2 may supply D (5 bases each). This CDR3 spans 14 amino acids. V dropped 5 bases and J dropped 4 bases, with 12 bases sitting between them. The germline V gene has CDR1 SGHTA and CDR2 FQGTGA. CDR3 in amino acids: CASSPGAEYNEQFF. CDR3 sequence (DNA): TGTGCCAGCAGCCCCGGGGCAGAATACAATGAGCAGTTCTTC.

V and J are TRBV4-1 and TRBJ2-3; the match to TRBD2 covers 8 bases. The CDR3 consists of 15 residues. V lost 4 bases, J lost 2 bases, and 5 bases stayed unmatched. Germline CDR1 and CDR2: MGHRA and YSYEKL. In nucleotides, the CDR3 is TGCGCCAGCAGCCCAGGAGCGGGGGACACAGATACGCAGTATTTT. The encoded protein is CASSPGAGDTDTQYF.

This rearrangement joins TRBV7-3 to TRBJ1-2; D unclear. The CDR3 is 14 amino acids. Germline loops: CDR1 SGHTA, CDR2 FQGTGA. V lost 4 bases and J lost 8, with 17 bases in between. CDR3 sequence reads: CASSSSPPSGGYTF. DNA for the CDR3: TGTGCCAGCAGCTCCTCCCCACCCTCCGGGGGCTACACCTTC.

V is TRBV28 and J is TRBJ2-7; perhaps TRBD1 as D (5 bases). V lost 8 bases, J lost 0 bases, and 14 bases lay in between. CDR3 length equals 14 residues. Germline assignment: CDR1 MDHEN and CDR2 SYDVKM. CDR3 in amino acids: CASHQGGSSYEQYF. The CDR3 nucleotides are TGTGCCAGCCACCAGGGTGGTAGCTCCTACGAGCAGTACTTC. The full variable domain, rest sourced from reference TRBV28 and TRBJ2-7, is DVKVTQSSRYLVKRTGEKVFLECVQDMDHENMFWYRQDPGLGLRLIYFSYDVKMKEKGDIPEGYSVSREKKERFSLILESASTNQTSMYLCASHQGGSSYEQYFGPGTRLTVT.

This clone showed up just once. The V gene is TRBV6-6, the J gene TRBJ1-2; tentatively, D is TRBD1 (6 bases). The CDR3 is made up of 15 amino acids. Germline CDR1 MNHNY, CDR2 SVGAGI (reference sequence). Trimming stripped 4 bases from V and 6 bases from J, with 18 bases between. CDR3 in DNA: TGTGCCAGCAGTTCCGGACAGAGACCTAGAGATGGCTACACCTTC. Amino acids: CASSSGQRPRDGYTF.

This rearrangement joins TRBV12-5 to TRBJ2-2; TRBD2 might be the D (5 bases). This CDR3 is 15 amino acids long. V lost 0 bases and J 5 bases, leaving 10 bases between the germline ends. Germline loops: CDR1 LGHNT, CDR2 FRNRAP. Here the CDR3 reads CASGLVAETTGELFF. CDR3 DNA sequence: TGTGCTAGTGGTTTGGTAGCGGAAACGACCGGGGAGCTGTTTTTT. The full variable domain, with the rest looked up from reference TRBV12-5 and TRBJ2-2, is DARVTQTPRHKVTEMGQEVTMRCQPILGHNTVFWYRQTMMQGLELLAYFRNRAPLDDSGMPKDRFSAEMPDATLATLKIQPSEPRDSAVYFCASGLVAETTGELFFGEGSRLTVL.

This chain uses TRBV5-6 with TRBJ2-3; tentative D call: TRBD1 (6 bases). The CDR3 totals 15 residues. Germline V gene lookup returns CDR1 SGHDT and CDR2 YYEEEE. Trimming took off 2 bases at V and 3 bases at J, with 13 bases between the two ends. CDR3: CASSLLQGSTDTQYF. DNA for the CDR3: TGTGCCAGCAGCTTACTACAGGGTTCGACAGATACGCAGTATTTT.

The chain combines TRBV19 with TRBJ2-3, with 10 bases identical to TRBD1. This CDR3 comprises 15 residues. CDR1 and CDR2 from the germline V gene are LNHDA and SQIVND (reference sequence). V trimming: 5 bases; J trimming: 4 bases; junction bases outside the gene matches: 6. The CDR3 region has the DNA TGTGCCAGTAGTGTGCCGGGACAGGGGCCAGATACGCAGTATTTT. Its translation is CASSVPGQGPDTQYF.

This clone was found a few times. The chain joins TRBV12-5 to TRBJ2-3; 9 bases match TRBD2. V trimming: 6 bases; J trimming: 0 bases; junction bases outside the gene matches: 22. The germline CDR1 and CDR2 sequences are LGHNT and FRNRAP. This CDR3 comprises 21 residues. CDR3 sequence reads: CASGSWYSPTLAGASTDTQYF. The CDR3 DNA reads as TGTGCTAGTGGGTCTTGGTATAGCCCGACCTTAGCGGGGGCTAGCACAGATACGCAGTATTTT.

The sample holds one count of this clone. This chain uses TRBV10-1 with TRBJ2-1; D remains unclear. Germline V gene lookup returns CDR1 WNHNN and CDR2 SYGVQD (reference sequence). This CDR3 is 11 amino acids long. Trimming left V 8 bases short and J 7 bases short, with 9 bases between. Written as DNA, the CDR3 is TGCGCCAGCGGACGGGCTAATGAGCAGTTCTTC. Protein product: CASGRANEQFF.

The chain recombines TRBV11-2 with TRBJ2-3; D gene uncertain. V gave up 1 base and J gave up 2 bases, with 10 bases separating them. CDR3 length equals 15 residues. The germline CDR1 and CDR2 sequences are SGHAT and FQNNGV. The CDR3 sequence is CASSLGLGNTDTQYF. DNA for the CDR3: TGTGCCAGCAGCTTAGGGCTAGGCAACACAGATACGCAGTATTTT. The entire variable domain, with the rest obtained from reference TRBV11-2 and TRBJ2-3, is as follows: EAGVAQSPRYKIIEKRQSVAFWCNPISGHATLYWYQQILGQGPKLLIQFQNNGVVDDSQLPKDRFSAERLKGVDSTLKIQPAKLEDSAVYLCASSLGLGNTDTQYFGPGTRLTVL.

V gene TRBV12-5 combines with J gene TRBJ2-3, with 13 bases identical to TRBD2. The V segment lost 5 bases and the J segment 2 bases; nucleotides outside the gene matches: 1. This CDR3 spans 15 amino acids. Germline V gene sequence: CDR1 LGHNT, CDR2 FRNRAP. The CDR3 nucleotides are TGTGCTAGTGGTGGGACTAGCGGGATCACAGATACGCAGTATTTT. Protein sequence: CASGGTSGITDTQYF. The full variable domain, with the rest looked up from reference TRBV12-5 and TRBJ2-3, is DARVTQTPRHKVTEMGQEVTMRCQPILGHNTVFWYRQTMMQGLELLAYFRNRAPLDDSGMPKDRFSAEMPDATLATLKIQPSEPRDSAVYFCASGGTSGITDTQYFGPGTRLTVL.

This chain joins TRBV5-1 and TRBJ2-4; 9 bases match TRBD1. J lost 8 bases, V lost 4 bases, and 7 bases had no gene match. CDR3 length: 14 residues. Germline V lookup: CDR1 SGHRS, CDR2 YFSETQ. CDR3 in DNA: TGCGCCAGCAGCCCGGGACAGGGAAGTGACATTCAGTACTTC. Protein: CASSPGQGSDIQYF.

The V and J genes are TRBV6-5 and TRBJ2-7; 8 bases fit TRBD1. The CDR3 length is 15 residues. Unmatched junction bases numbered 9, after V lost 2 bases and J lost 6 bases. Germline V lookup: CDR1 MNHEY, CDR2 SVGAGI. The CDR3 sequence: CASSYPQGAGSEQYF. CDR3 DNA sequence: TGTGCCAGCAGTTACCCCCAGGGGGCTGGGAGCGAGCAGTACTTC.

The CDR3 DNA sequence: TGTGCCAGCAGCTCGGCAACAGGGTCCCAGCCCCAGCATTTT. It is translated as CASSSATGSQPQHF. The V and J genes are TRBV7-3 and TRBJ1-5; TRBD1 might be the D (6 bases). V was shortened by 4 bases and J by 7 bases, with 14 bases between the two germline ends. The CDR3 extends over 14 amino acids. Per the germline V gene, CDR1 is SGHTA and CDR2 is FQGTGA.

This chain uses TRBV19 with TRBJ1-1; D possibly corresponds to TRBD1 (6 bases). The germline gives CDR1 LNHDA, CDR2 SQIVND (reference sequence). Trimming pared 1 base from V and 1 base from J, leaving 13 bases between. The CDR3 length is 16 residues. The CDR3 reads CASSIVFDRRNTEAFF. CDR3 sequence (DNA): TGTGCCAGTAGTATAGTTTTTGACAGGCGGAACACTGAAGCTTTCTTT.

This sequence joins TRBV19 and TRBJ2-7, with 12 bases lining up with TRBD1. The CDR3 contains 17 residues. Germline V gene lookup returns CDR1 LNHDA and CDR2 SQIVND (reference sequence). Trimming removed 5 bases from V and 7 bases from J; junction bases left unmatched: 15. CDR3 in amino acids: CASSPSPGTGGSREQYF. CDR3 bases: TGTGCCAGTAGTCCCTCCCCTGGGACAGGGGGCTCTAGGGAGCAGTACTTC.

The chain has TRBV9 and TRBJ2-3; D might be TRBD1 or TRBD2, each matching 6 bases. V was shortened by 0 bases and J by 6 bases, with 11 bases between the two germline ends. The CDR3 length is 14 residues. Germline values: CDR1 SGDLS, CDR2 YYNGEE. The CDR3 spells CASSVVGGSDTQYF. The CDR3 DNA reads as TGTGCCAGCAGCGTAGTGGGGGGCTCCGATACGCAGTATTTT.

This chain connects TRBV19 to TRBJ1-5; D gene unclear. The CDR3 runs 13 residues. The V gene lost 1 base and the J gene lost 7 bases, with 8 bases spanning the gap. Per germline, CDR1 LNHDA and CDR2 SQIVND (reference sequence). The CDR3 reads CASSIGELQPQHF. CDR3 DNA sequence: TGTGCCAGTAGTATAGGAGAGTTACAGCCCCAGCATTTT.

The CDR3 protein is CATSPGQAFYEQYF. The CDR3 DNA reads TGTGCCACCTCTCCGGGACAGGCATTCTACGAGCAGTACTTC. The J gene is TRBJ2-7, the V gene TRBV7-6; 8 positions agree with TRBD1. The length of the CDR3 is 14 residues. The V gene's germline CDR1 is SGHVS and CDR2 FNYEAQ. The J segment lost 3 bases and the V segment lost 10 bases, leaving 11 bases of the junction unmatched.

In this sample, this clone turned up a few times. The rearrangement joins TRBV9 to TRBJ2-3, with 8 bases lining up with TRBD2. V shed 4 bases, J shed 1 base, and the junction held 5 bases outside the gene matches. CDR1 is SGDLS, CDR2 YYNGEE, per germline. The CDR3 consists of 15 residues. The CDR3 spells CASSPGGGGTDTQYF. CDR3 sequence (DNA): TGTGCCAGCAGCCCCGGGGGGGGAGGCACAGATACGCAGTATTTT.

This rearrangement joins TRBV5-6 to TRBJ2-2, with D perhaps matching TRBD1 (6 bases). V lost 3 bases and J 4 bases, leaving 10 bases between the germline ends. Germline V CDR1 and CDR2: SGHDT, YYEEEE. The CDR3 runs to 14 residues. The CDR3 DNA reads TGTGCCAGCAGCTATGACAGGTTCACCGGGGAGCTGTTTTTT. Amino acid sequence: CASSYDRFTGELFF.

The count of this clone is one. The rearrangement uses TRBV18 and TRBJ2-1, with a weak D call TRBD1 (5 bases). Germline CDR1 KGHSH, CDR2 LQKENI. CDR3 length: 12 amino acids. The V gene lost 4 bases and the J gene lost 8 bases, with 9 bases spanning the gap. For the CDR3, the DNA is TGTGCCAGCTCACTTGACAGCGATGAGCAGTTCTTC. This encodes CASSLDSDEQFF.

This rearrangement joins TRBV30 to TRBJ1-5, with D uncertain. The CDR3 spans 16 residues. The V end was cut by 1 base, the J end by 1 base, with 14 bases between. Germline lookup yields CDR1 GTSNPN and CDR2 SVGIG (reference sequence). CDR3 loop: CAWSEGGMISNQPQHF. In nucleotides, the CDR3 is TGTGCCTGGAGTGAGGGAGGAATGATCAGCAATCAGCCCCAGCATTTT.

The V call is TRBV9, the J call TRBJ2-7; D call uncertain. V lost 0 bases and J 2 bases, leaving 12 bases between the germline ends. The germline V gene encodes CDR1 SGDLS and CDR2 YYNGEE. The CDR3 contains 15 residues. This CDR3 reads CASSVGEGFAYEQYF. The CDR3 DNA follows: TGTGCCAGCAGCGTAGGGGAAGGGTTTGCCTACGAGCAGTACTTC.

This chain connects TRBV7-9 to TRBJ1-3; 8 bases line up with TRBD1. This CDR3 comprises 15 residues. Germline CDR1 is SEHNR and CDR2 is FQNEAQ (reference sequence). With V trimmed by 0 bases and J by 3 bases, 1 base remained unmatched. Written as DNA, the CDR3 is TGTGCCAGCAGCTTAGCCAGGGGGCTTGGAAACACCATATATTTT. This sequence encodes CASSLARGLGNTIYF.